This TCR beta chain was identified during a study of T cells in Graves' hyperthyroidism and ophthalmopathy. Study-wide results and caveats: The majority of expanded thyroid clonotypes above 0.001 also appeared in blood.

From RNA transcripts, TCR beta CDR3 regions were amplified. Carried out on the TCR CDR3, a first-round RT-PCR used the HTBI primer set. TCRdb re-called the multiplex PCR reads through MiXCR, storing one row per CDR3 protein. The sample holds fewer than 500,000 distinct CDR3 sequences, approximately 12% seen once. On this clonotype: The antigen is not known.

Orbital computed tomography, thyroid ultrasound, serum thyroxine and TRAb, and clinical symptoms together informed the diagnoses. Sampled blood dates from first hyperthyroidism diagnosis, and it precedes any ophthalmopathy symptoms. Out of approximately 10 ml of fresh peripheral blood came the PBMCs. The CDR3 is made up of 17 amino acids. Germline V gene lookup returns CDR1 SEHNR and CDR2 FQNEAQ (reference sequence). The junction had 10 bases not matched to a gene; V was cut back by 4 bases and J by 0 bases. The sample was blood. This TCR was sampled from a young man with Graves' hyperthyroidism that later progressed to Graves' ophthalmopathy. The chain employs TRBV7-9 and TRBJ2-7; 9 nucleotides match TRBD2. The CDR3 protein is CASSSGRGGVSSYEQYF. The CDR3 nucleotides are TGTGCCAGCAGCTCCGGGCGGGGGGGAGTCTCCTCCTACGAGCAGTACTTC.